This TCR beta chain was obtained from a study of control samples from healthy donors and cancer patients. Germline-derived CDR1 and CDR2 are SGHRS and YFSETQ. V was clipped by 4 bases and J by 2 bases, with 12 bases between them. This CDR3 comprises 14 residues. Libraries were prepared by immunoSEQ multiplex PCR; TCRdb keeps only in-frame clonotypes and omits some of them. The sample lists some 71,000 clones; roughly 90% were seen once. This sequence was found in a man in his 60s with lung cancer. The sequenced sample consisted of PBMCs. The chain carries TRBV5-1 and TRBJ1-2, with D maybe TRBD1 (5 bases). The CDR3 protein is CASSPSTANYGYTF. CDR3 DNA: TGCGCCAGCAGCCCATCGACAGCGAACTATGGCTACACCTTC.